Shown below are 9 T cell receptor beta chains from a single sample sequenced in a study of PD-L1 blockade in urothelial cancer. The method was immunoSEQ multiplex PCR; TCRdb's version includes in-frame clones alone and lacks a portion of them. Among under 120,000 clones, 70% to 90% were seen once, and the ten largest hold 2.4%. Sequencing used PBMCs, obtained around atezolizumab (anti-PD-L1) treatment. The receptors shown here come from a man aged 50 to 59 with urothelial cancer.

This chain joins TRBV19 and TRBJ1-1, with 7 bases lining up with TRBD1. In germline, CDR1 is LNHDA, CDR2 SQIVND (reference sequence). CDR3 length equals 14 residues. V lost 6 bases to trimming and J lost 1 base; unmatched junction nucleotides: 5. The CDR3 loop is CASRRQGRNTEAFF. In DNA form, the CDR3 reads TGTGCCAGTAGACGACAGGGACGGAACACTGAAGCTTTCTTT. Full variable domain (missing parts from reference TRBV19 and TRBJ1-1): DGGITQSPKYLFRKEGQNVTLSCEQNLNHDAMYWYRQDPGQGLRLIYYSQIVNDFQKGDIAEGYSVSREKKESFPLTVTSAQKNPTAFYLCASRRQGRNTEAFFGQGTRLTVV.

The gene calls are TRBV10-1 and TRBJ2-7, with D hard to call. CDR1 WNHNN and CDR2 SYGVQD come from the germline V gene (reference sequence). The CDR3 sequence is 13 residues long. V was shortened by 9 bases and J by 3 bases, with 15 bases between the two germline ends. The CDR3 nucleotides read TGCGCCAGTCCCCCCGCGATATTCTACGAGCAGTACTTC. This codes for CASPPAIFYEQYF.

The chain employs TRBV7-6 and TRBJ2-1, with 8 bases that match TRBD2. V trimming: 5 bases; J trimming: 9 bases; junction bases outside the gene matches: 15. This CDR3 comprises 16 residues. CDR1 SGHVS and CDR2 FNYEAQ come from the germline V gene. The CDR3 bases are TGTGCCAGCAGCCTCCCGGGTACAGCGGGAGTGGGTGAGCAGTTCTTC. Translated, it gives CASSLPGTAGVGEQFF.

This sequence joins TRBV27 and TRBJ2-7; the match to TRBD2 covers 8 bases. The germline V gene encodes CDR1 MNHEY and CDR2 SMNVEV (reference sequence). The CDR3 covers 14 residues. V lost 7 bases, J lost 1 base, and 6 bases stayed unmatched. In nucleotides, the CDR3 is TGTGCCAGCAAGGCGGGAGGAAGATCCTACGAGCAGTACTTC. It specifies CASKAGGRSYEQYF.

This chain connects TRBV6-5 to TRBJ1-1; D unresolved. Germline V lookup: CDR1 MNHEY, CDR2 SVGAGI. CDR3 length: 13 amino acids. Trimming stripped 5 bases from V and 6 bases from J, with 13 bases between. The CDR3: CASSGPGTAEAFF. The CDR3 DNA sequence: TGTGCCAGCAGTGGACCGGGAACAGCTGAAGCTTTCTTT.

V gene TRBV7-6 combines with J gene TRBJ1-2; TRBD1 aligns across 12 bases. V dropped 5 bases and J dropped 5; count of bases not matched to a gene: 15. CDR3 length: 18 amino acids. The germline gives CDR1 SGHVS, CDR2 FNYEAQ. The CDR3 DNA reads TGTGCCAGCAGCCCCTGGGACAGGGGGCCCCAAATATGGTATGGCTACACCTTC. Its protein product is CASSPWDRGPQIWYGYTF.

The genes are TRBV14 and TRBJ2-6, with TRBD1 matching 7 bases. Germline V CDR1 and CDR2: SGHDN, FVKESK. CDR3 length: 17 amino acids. Germline trimming cut 3 bases from V and 4 bases from J; bases unmatched to any gene: 9. CDR3 region: CASSQGRQGSGANVLTF. The CDR3 coding sequence is TGTGCCAGCAGCCAGGGACGACAGGGTTCAGGGGCCAACGTCCTGACTTTC.

The chain is built from TRBV4-1 and TRBJ1-4; D may be TRBD1 (5 bases). The germline V gene encodes CDR1 MGHRA and CDR2 YSYEKL. The CDR3 has 14 amino acids. Trimming pared 2 bases from V and 3 bases from J, leaving 7 bases between. Here the CDR3 reads CASSQTGANEKLFF. CDR3 bases: TGCGCCAGCAGCCAAACAGGTGCTAATGAAAAACTGTTTTTT.

This clone was found a few times. This chain connects TRBV4-2 to TRBJ2-3, with 9 nucleotides matching TRBD2. Looked up from germline, CDR1 is LGHNA and CDR2 is YNFKEQ. The CDR3 length is 17 residues. The ends lost 0 bases at V and 6 bases at J; junction bases unmatched: 10. For the CDR3, the DNA is TGTGCCAGCAGCCAAGATTGGGCCGGGGCGGGGGGGGATACGCAGTATTTT. Protein product: CASSQDWAGAGGDTQYF.